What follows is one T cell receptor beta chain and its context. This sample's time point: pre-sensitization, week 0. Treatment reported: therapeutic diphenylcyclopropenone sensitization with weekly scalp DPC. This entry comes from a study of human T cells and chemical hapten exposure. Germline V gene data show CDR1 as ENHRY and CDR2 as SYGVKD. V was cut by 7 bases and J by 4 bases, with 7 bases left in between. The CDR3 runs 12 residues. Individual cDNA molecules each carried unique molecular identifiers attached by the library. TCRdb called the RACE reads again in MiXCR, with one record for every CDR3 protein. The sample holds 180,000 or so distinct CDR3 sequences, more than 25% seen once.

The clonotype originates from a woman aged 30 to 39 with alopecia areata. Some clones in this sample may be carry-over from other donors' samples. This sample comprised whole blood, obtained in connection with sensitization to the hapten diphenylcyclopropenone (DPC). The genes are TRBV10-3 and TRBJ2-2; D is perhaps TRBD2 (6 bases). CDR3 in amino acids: CAIKAGTGELFF. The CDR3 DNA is TGTGCCATCAAAGCGGGCACCGGGGAGCTGTTTTTT.